This is a list of T cell receptor beta chains from one sample in a study of blood T cell repertoires in COVID-19. Generated by immunoSEQ multiplex PCR, the TCRdb table keeps only in-frame clones and is missing some. The repertoire consists of under 250,000 clones, with 84% occurring once and the leading ten covering roughly 13%. Input material: peripheral blood. Receptor source: a human donor in a cohort sampled during active COVID-19. Each CDR3 is given with its conserved first and last residue. A D gene is named only where the DNA matches it firmly. Rows give clone size only sometimes, using once, few, many, or a class for an expanded clone.

cdr3_aa: CASSSGGPSYEQYF
cdr3_nt: TGTGCCAGCAGTTCGGGCGGGCCCTCCTACGAGCAGTACTTC
j_call: TRBJ2-7
d_call: .
clone_size: .
v_call: TRBV28

cdr3_aa: CATSDRLAGDYSYNEQFF
cdr3_nt: TGTGCCACCAGTGACAGACTAGCGGGGGACTACTCCTACAATGAGCAGTTCTTC
j_call: TRBJ2-1
d_call: TRBD2
clone_size: .
v_call: TRBV24-1

cdr3_aa: CASSLSTGTGFTEQFF
cdr3_nt: TGTGCCAGCAGCTTATCCACCGGGACAGGGTTCACTGAGCAGTTCTTC
j_call: TRBJ2-1
d_call: TRBD1
clone_size: many
v_call: TRBV7-9

cdr3_aa: CASSLLGRERPGELFF
cdr3_nt: TGTGCCAGCAGTTTATTGGGCCGGGAGAGGCCCGGGGAGCTGTTTTTT
j_call: TRBJ2-2
d_call: .
clone_size: .
v_call: TRBV28

cdr3_aa: CASSLAGGYTF
cdr3_nt: TGCGCCAGCAGCTTGGCAGGGGGCTACACCTTC
j_call: TRBJ1-2
d_call: .
clone_size: .
v_call: TRBV5-1

cdr3_aa: CASSLTDGRSNEQFF
cdr3_nt: TGTGCCAGCAGCCTTACCGACGGGAGGAGCAATGAGCAGTTCTTC
j_call: TRBJ2-1
d_call: TRBD2
clone_size: .
v_call: TRBV27

cdr3_aa: CASSLTSGRETQYF
cdr3_nt: TGCGCCAGCAGCTTGACTAGCGGGAGAGAGACCCAGTACTTC
j_call: TRBJ2-5
d_call: TRBD2
clone_size: .
v_call: TRBV5-1

cdr3_aa: CASSFARASGRYGNEQFF
cdr3_nt: TGTGCCAGCAGTTTTGCCAGGGCTAGCGGGAGGTATGGCAATGAGCAGTTCTTC
j_call: TRBJ2-1
d_call: TRBD2
clone_size: .
v_call: TRBV27

cdr3_aa: CASSSSGQGADTQYF
cdr3_nt: TGTGCCAGCAGCTCCTCGGGACAGGGGGCAGATACGCAGTATTTT
j_call: TRBJ2-3
d_call: TRBD1
clone_size: .
v_call: TRBV2

cdr3_aa: CASNLRGAWETQYF
cdr3_nt: TGTGCCAGCAACCTGCGGGGGGCCTGGGAGACCCAGTACTTC
j_call: TRBJ2-5
d_call: TRBD2
clone_size: .
v_call: TRBV28

cdr3_aa: CATSSPSSYEQYF
cdr3_nt: TGTGCCACCAGCAGTCCGAGCTCCTACGAGCAGTACTTC
j_call: TRBJ2-7
d_call: .
clone_size: once
v_call: TRBV15

cdr3_aa: CSVLFGQGNTEAFF
cdr3_nt: TGCAGCGTTCTGTTCGGACAGGGAAACACTGAAGCTTTCTTT
j_call: TRBJ1-1
d_call: TRBD1
clone_size: .
v_call: TRBV29-1

cdr3_aa: CASSPDRESEQYF
cdr3_nt: TGTGCCAGCAGCCCGGACAGGGAGAGCGAGCAGTACTTC
j_call: TRBJ2-7
d_call: TRBD1
clone_size: .
v_call: TRBV7-2

cdr3_aa: CASRTQGRSNQPQHF
cdr3_nt: TGTGCCAGCAGGACACAGGGCAGAAGCAATCAGCCCCAGCATTTT
j_call: TRBJ1-5
d_call: .
clone_size: .
v_call: TRBV27

cdr3_aa: CASSTGVADTQYF
cdr3_nt: TGTGCCAGCAGTACAGGGGTCGCAGATACGCAGTATTTT
j_call: TRBJ2-3
d_call: TRBD1
clone_size: .
v_call: TRBV6-4

cdr3_aa: CSVRAGGTDTQYF
cdr3_nt: TGCAGCGTTCGGGCAGGCGGGACAGATACGCAGTATTTT
j_call: TRBJ2-3
d_call: .
clone_size: .
v_call: TRBV29-1

cdr3_aa: CASKISMNTEAFF
cdr3_nt: TGTGCCAGCAAAATTAGTATGAACACTGAAGCTTTCTTT
j_call: TRBJ1-1
d_call: .
clone_size: .
v_call: TRBV2

cdr3_aa: CASRPRGALNYGYTF
cdr3_nt: TGTGCCAGCAGACCCCGGGGGGCTCTAAACTATGGCTACACCTTC
j_call: TRBJ1-2
d_call: .
clone_size: .
v_call: TRBV6-5

cdr3_aa: CSAVGTGDNYGYTF
cdr3_nt: TGCAGCGCCGTCGGGACAGGGGATAACTATGGCTACACCTTC
j_call: TRBJ1-2
d_call: TRBD1
clone_size: many
v_call: TRBV29-1

cdr3_aa: CASSIEPGGSYEQYF
cdr3_nt: TGTGCCAGTAGTATAGAACCGGGAGGATCCTACGAGCAGTACTTC
j_call: TRBJ2-7
d_call: TRBD2
clone_size: .
v_call: TRBV19

cdr3_aa: CASSRDRISYEQYF
cdr3_nt: TGTGCCAGCAGTCGGGACAGGATCTCCTACGAGCAGTACTTC
j_call: TRBJ2-7
d_call: TRBD1
clone_size: once
v_call: TRBV6-5

cdr3_aa: CASSLGPGPEETQYF
cdr3_nt: TGCGCCAGCAGCTTGGGCCCAGGGCCCGAAGAGACCCAGTACTTC
j_call: TRBJ2-5
d_call: .
clone_size: .
v_call: TRBV5-1

cdr3_aa: CASTSRDSGNQPQHF
cdr3_nt: TGTGCCAGCACCTCCAGGGACAGTGGGAATCAGCCCCAGCATTTT
j_call: TRBJ1-5
d_call: TRBD1
clone_size: .
v_call: TRBV28

cdr3_aa: CASSFPRGRNSPLHF
cdr3_nt: TGTGCCAGCAGTTTCCCCAGGGGTAGGAATTCACCCCTCCACTTT
j_call: TRBJ1-6
d_call: .
clone_size: .
v_call: TRBV27

cdr3_aa: CASTPFAVAEQFF
cdr3_nt: TGCGCCAGCACCCCTTTCGCGGTAGCTGAGCAGTTCTTC
j_call: TRBJ2-1
d_call: .
clone_size: .
v_call: TRBV5-1

cdr3_aa: CAWSKERERYNEQFF
cdr3_nt: TGTGCCTGGAGTAAGGAGCGGGAGCGCTACAATGAGCAGTTCTTC
j_call: TRBJ2-1
d_call: TRBD2
clone_size: .
v_call: TRBV30

cdr3_aa: CASSRQGASTEAFF
cdr3_nt: TGTGCCAGCAGTAGACAGGGGGCGAGCACTGAAGCTTTCTTT
j_call: TRBJ1-1
d_call: TRBD1
clone_size: .
v_call: TRBV5-5

cdr3_aa: CASSGLIRTYEQYF
cdr3_nt: TGTGCCAGCTCCGGGCTTATCAGGACTTACGAGCAGTACTTC
j_call: TRBJ2-7
d_call: .
clone_size: .
v_call: TRBV28

cdr3_aa: CASSSKLAGSYNEQFF
cdr3_nt: TGTGCCAGCAGTTCGAAATTAGCGGGATCCTACAATGAGCAGTTCTTC
j_call: TRBJ2-1
d_call: TRBD2
clone_size: .
v_call: TRBV28

cdr3_aa: CASSGAGAYNEQFF
cdr3_nt: TGTGCCAGCTCAGGGGCGGGGGCCTACAATGAGCAGTTCTTC
j_call: TRBJ2-1
d_call: .
clone_size: .
v_call: TRBV27

cdr3_aa: CASSDSWFTGELFF
cdr3_nt: TGTGCCAGCAGTGACAGTTGGTTCACCGGGGAGCTGTTTTTT
j_call: TRBJ2-2
d_call: .
clone_size: .
v_call: TRBV2

cdr3_aa: CASMTSGSVHEQFF
cdr3_nt: TGTGCCAGCATGACTAGCGGGAGTGTCCATGAGCAGTTCTTC
j_call: TRBJ2-1
d_call: TRBD2
clone_size: .
v_call: TRBV28

cdr3_aa: CASSFSSGPYEQYF
cdr3_nt: TGTGCCAGCAGCTTCTCTAGCGGTCCCTACGAGCAGTACTTC
j_call: TRBJ2-7
d_call: TRBD2
clone_size: .
v_call: TRBV11-2

cdr3_aa: CASSPGGTPISETQYF
cdr3_nt: TGTGCCAGCTCACCAGGAGGGACGCCGATTTCGGAGACCCAGTACTTC
j_call: TRBJ2-5
d_call: .
clone_size: once
v_call: TRBV18

cdr3_aa: CASSLGYGTGLYF
cdr3_nt: TGCGCCAGCAGCTTGGGGTATGGGACAGGGCTGTACTTC
j_call: TRBJ2-7
d_call: TRBD1
clone_size: .
v_call: TRBV5-1

cdr3_aa: CASRAHGRQETQYF
cdr3_nt: TGTGCCAGTAGAGCGCATGGTCGGCAAGAGACCCAGTACTTC
j_call: TRBJ2-5
d_call: .
clone_size: once
v_call: TRBV19

cdr3_aa: CAGRVGELFF
cdr3_nt: TGTGCCGGCAGGGTTGGGGAGCTGTTTTTT
j_call: TRBJ2-2
d_call: .
clone_size: .
v_call: TRBV30

cdr3_aa: CASSHRLPSRDTNTEAFF
cdr3_nt: TGCGCCAGCAGCCACCGACTGCCGTCCCGGGACACGAACACTGAAGCTTTCTTT
j_call: TRBJ1-1
d_call: .
clone_size: .
v_call: TRBV4-1

cdr3_aa: CATSGGGLAGGGIRETQYF
cdr3_nt: TGTGCCACCAGCGGGGGGGGGCTAGCGGGAGGAGGTATCCGTGAGACCCAGTACTTC
j_call: TRBJ2-5
d_call: TRBD2
clone_size: .
v_call: TRBV24-1

cdr3_aa: CSVVQGPIGSPLHF
cdr3_nt: TGCAGCGTTGTTCAGGGGCCCATTGGTTCACCCCTCCACTTT
j_call: TRBJ1-6
d_call: .
clone_size: .
v_call: TRBV29-1

cdr3_aa: CASSYGTGGNEQFF
cdr3_nt: TGTGCCAGCAGTTACGGGACAGGGGGTAATGAGCAGTTCTTC
j_call: TRBJ2-1
d_call: TRBD1
clone_size: .
v_call: TRBV13